This T cell receptor beta chain was sequenced during a study of cytomegalovirus exposure and HLA in healthy donors. Germline V gene sequence: CDR1 SGHDN, CDR2 FVKESK. The CDR3 runs to 15 residues. Trimming at V came to 4 bases and at J to 2 bases, leaving 4 bases not matched to a gene. This PCR relied on a set of 60 Vbeta primers and 13 Jbeta primers. Some clones are missing from TCRdb's copy, which holds only in-frame ones; the method was immunoSEQ multiplex PCR. Here the sample spans over 250,000 clones, around 66% being singletons. This chain joins TRBV14 and TRBJ2-4, with 8 bases lining up with TRBD2. This receptor was identified in a female donor in good health and CMV-seronegative. Sequencing was performed on PBMCs. In DNA form, the CDR3 reads TGTGCCAGCAGCCTAGCGGGGCTGTCCAAAAACATTCAGTACTTC. Amino acids: CASSLAGLSKNIQYF.